The 17 T cell receptor beta chains below all came from one sample that was sequenced in a study of technical replicates of blood from a handful of donors. Some clones are missing from TCRdb's copy, which holds only in-frame ones; the method was immunoSEQ multiplex PCR. Of about 48,000 clones listed, 90% to 95% were seen once; the top ten hold under 4%. The sequenced sample consisted of PBMCs. The receptors here all came from a human donor in good health. Some clones in this sample may be carry-over from other donors' samples.

The chain uses TRBV7-9 and TRBJ2-1; maybe TRBD2 (7 bases). This CDR3 spans 16 amino acids. Germline V gene sequence: CDR1 SEHNR, CDR2 FQNEAQ (reference sequence). V shed 3 bases and J shed 7 bases, with 19 bases lying between them. The CDR3 DNA reads TGTGCCAGCAGCTTGGGGGCTAGCGGTCGATGGAATGAGCAGTTCTTC. Its protein product is CASSLGASGRWNEQFF. Using reference TRBV7-9 and TRBJ2-1 for the parts outside the CDR3, the full variable domain is DTGVSQNPRHKITKRGQNVTFRCDPISEHNRLYWYRQTLGQGPEFLTYFQNEAQLEKSRLLSDRFSAERPKGSFSTLEIQRTEQGDSAMYLCASSLGASGRWNEQFFGPGTRLTVL.

The V call is TRBV5-4, the J call TRBJ2-7; a weak D match, TRBD1 (6 bases). Germline CDR1 reads SGHNT; CDR2 reads YYREEE (reference sequence). This CDR3 has 16 amino acids. Trimming stripped 3 bases from V and 5 bases from J, with 21 bases between. CDR3 amino acids: CASSSPTGRSVDEQYF. For the CDR3, the DNA is TGTGCCAGCAGCTCGCCGACAGGAAGGTCCGTGGACGAGCAGTACTTC.

The gene calls are TRBV21-1 and TRBJ2-7; TRBD2, as called in the table, went unchecked against the DNA. TRBV21-1 is classified as a pseudogene. The CDR3 totals 17 residues. The CDR3 region is CASSTRSKAGVPYEQYF. The CDR3 DNA follows: TGTGCCAGCAGCACCCGGTCTAAAGCGGGAGTGCCCTACGAGCAGTACTTC.

V gene TRBV7-6 combines with J gene TRBJ2-5, with D unresolved. Germline V CDR1 and CDR2: SGHVS, FNYEAQ. The CDR3 has 16 residues. V was shortened by 0 bases and J by 0 bases, with 11 bases between the two germline ends. The CDR3 here is CASSLAVSLYQETQYF. The DNA of the CDR3 is TGTGCCAGCAGCTTAGCGGTAAGCCTATACCAAGAGACCCAGTACTTC.

The rearrangement joins TRBV4-3 to TRBJ1-6; D unresolved. Germline assignment: CDR1 LGHNA and CDR2 YSLEER. Trimming took 0 bases from V and 10 from J, leaving 10 bases between them. This CDR3 contains 14 residues. The CDR3 loop reads CASSQDLAGSPLHF. The CDR3 nucleotides read TGCGCCAGCAGCCAAGATCTAGCTGGGTCACCCCTCCACTTT.

V is TRBV3-1 (or the pseudogene TRBV3-2) and J is TRBJ1-2; D remains ambiguous. CDR1 and CDR2 (germline): LGHDT, YNNKEL (reference sequence). V dropped 10 bases and J dropped 6 bases, with 3 bases sitting between them. CDR3 length: 8 amino acids. The CDR3 here is CANNGYTF. The DNA for the CDR3 is TGTGCCAACAATGGCTACACCTTC.

This chain uses TRBV7-2 with TRBJ2-2; 7 bases fit TRBD1. Germline CDR1 reads SGHTA; CDR2 reads FQGNSA. Trimming at V came to 3 bases and at J to 2 bases, leaving 3 bases not matched to a gene. The CDR3 runs to 15 residues. The CDR3 sequence: CASSLDRTNTGELFF. The CDR3 DNA is TGTGCCAGCAGCTTGGACAGGACCAACACCGGGGAGCTGTTTTTT.

This chain links TRBV29-1 with TRBJ2-1; 9 bases match TRBD1. The CDR3 runs to 12 residues. V gave up 0 bases and J gave up 15 bases; unmatched junction bases: 6. CDR1 SQVTM and CDR2 ANQGSEA come from the germline V gene. The CDR3 loop is CSVEDETGGVFF. Here the CDR3 DNA reads TGCAGCGTTGAAGATGAAACAGGGGGCGTGTTCTTC.

Only one count was recorded for this clone. The chain couples TRBV4-3 to TRBJ2-1, with 9 positions matching TRBD2. Germline-derived CDR1 and CDR2 are LGHNA and YSLEER. CDR3 size: 17 residues. V was pared by 4 bases and J by 1 base, with 8 bases of the junction left unmatched. This CDR3 reads CASSPLRAGGSYNEQFF. CDR3 coding DNA: TGCGCCAGCAGCCCCCTTAGAGCGGGAGGATCCTACAATGAGCAGTTCTTC.

V gene TRBV18 combines with J gene TRBJ2-2; D is possibly TRBD1 (5 bases). Trimming cost V 3 bases and J 2 bases, with 13 bases left between them. The CDR3 runs 16 residues. In germline, CDR1 is KGHSH, CDR2 LQKENI. CDR3 loop: CASSPVTAINTGELFF. The CDR3 bases are TGTGCCAGCTCACCGGTGACAGCCATAAACACCGGGGAGCTGTTTTTT.

Notes on this clone: Other nucleotide sequences in the sample specify the same CDR3. In DNA, the CDR3 is TGCGCCAGCAGCCAAGATCAGCGGGGCAGCTACGAGCAGTACTTC. Translation: CASSQDQRGSYEQYF. The chain is built from TRBV4-3 and TRBJ2-7; 7 nucleotides align to TRBD2. Germline V gene data show CDR1 as LGHNA and CDR2 as YSLEER. Losses at the gene ends were 0 bases for V and 3 bases for J; bases not matched to a gene: 5. The CDR3 loop spans 15 amino acids.

This chain's CDR3 is CASSEGTGYGYTF. In nucleotides, the CDR3 is TGTGCCAGCAGTGAAGGGACAGGCTATGGCTACACCTTC. The chain joins TRBV2 to TRBJ1-2; 7 bases line up with TRBD1. The CDR3 length is 13 residues. The germline V gene encodes CDR1 SNHLY and CDR2 FYNNEI. V lost 1 base to trimming and J lost 4 bases; unmatched junction nucleotides: 0.

The chain carries TRBV11-2 and TRBJ1-1, with D perhaps TRBD1 (5 bases). V was trimmed by 6 bases and J by 2 bases, leaving 10 bases between them. The CDR3 loop spans 13 amino acids. Germline CDR1 SGHAT, CDR2 FQNNGV. The CDR3 loop is CASRIRGNTEAFF. CDR3 coding DNA: TGTGCCAGCAGGATTAGGGGAAACACTGAAGCTTTCTTT.

V is TRBV27 and J is TRBJ2-7; 8 bases fit TRBD2. This CDR3 region has 15 residues. The V gene's germline CDR1 is MNHEY and CDR2 SMNVEV (reference sequence). V shed 6 bases and J 7 bases; nucleotides not matched to a gene: 14. The CDR3 here is CASSLSGSPGEEQYF. DNA of the CDR3: TGTGCCAGCAGCCTGAGCGGGAGCCCTGGGGAAGAGCAGTACTTC.

The genes are TRBV6-5 and TRBJ1-2; TRBD1 matches at 7 bases. There are 13 residues in the CDR3. Germline CDR1 is MNHEY and CDR2 is SVGAGI. The V gene end was trimmed by 4 bases and the J gene end by 5 bases; junction bases not matched to a gene: 4. In nucleotides, the CDR3 is TGTGCCAGCAGTTTGGACAGGAAGTATGGCTACACCTTC. Translation: CASSLDRKYGYTF.

V gene TRBV19 combines with J gene TRBJ1-4, with 8 bases fitting TRBD1. Trimming at V came to 7 bases and at J to 6 bases, leaving 7 bases not matched to a gene. Germline V gene sequence: CDR1 LNHDA, CDR2 SQIVND (reference sequence). The CDR3 sequence is 14 residues long. CDR3 protein: CASNHPGGDEKLFF. The CDR3 nucleotides read TGTGCCAGTAATCATCCAGGGGGCGATGAAAAACTGTTTTTT.

The rearrangement uses TRBV29-1 and TRBJ1-2; 8 positions match TRBD1. Per germline, CDR1 SQVTM and CDR2 ANQGSEA. This CDR3 has 11 amino acids. With 6 bases clipped from V and 8 bases from J, the junction kept 5 bases outside the gene matches. The CDR3 bases are TGCAGCGTACAGGGGGACTTGGGCTACACCTTC. It is translated as CSVQGDLGYTF. Combining the CDR3 with reference TRBV29-1 and TRBJ1-2 gives the whole variable domain SAVISQKPSRDICQRGTSLTIQCQVDSQVTMMFWYRQQPGQSLTLIATANQGSEATYESGFVIDKFPISRPNLTFSTLTVSNMSPEDSSIYLCSVQGDLGYTFGSGTRLTVV.